The TCR beta chain under discussion was sequenced for a study of graft-versus-host responses after intestinal transplantation. Study-wide findings and caveats: An association linked early post-transplant HvG declines with peak circulating GvH clone levels.

The CDR3 sequence is 14 residues long. CDR1 and CDR2 from the germline V gene are SEHNR and FQNEAQ (reference sequence). Trimming removed 1 base at V and 6 bases at J, with 12 bases between. On this clone itself: No antigen is known for it.

TCRdb's table, derived via immunoSEQ multiplex PCR, lists solely in-frame clones and lacks some. Here the sample spans over 55,000 clones, 80% to 95% being singletons. The TCR was taken from a human donor who received an intestinal transplant. The starting material was unstimulated CD8+ T cells sorted from spleen or lymph node cells, obtained before intestinal transplant. V is TRBV7-9 and J is TRBJ1-2; D is perhaps TRBD1 (6 bases). The CDR3 loop is CASSLGARTDGYTF. CDR3 DNA: TGTGCCAGCAGCTTAGGGGCCCGGACAGATGGCTACACCTTC.